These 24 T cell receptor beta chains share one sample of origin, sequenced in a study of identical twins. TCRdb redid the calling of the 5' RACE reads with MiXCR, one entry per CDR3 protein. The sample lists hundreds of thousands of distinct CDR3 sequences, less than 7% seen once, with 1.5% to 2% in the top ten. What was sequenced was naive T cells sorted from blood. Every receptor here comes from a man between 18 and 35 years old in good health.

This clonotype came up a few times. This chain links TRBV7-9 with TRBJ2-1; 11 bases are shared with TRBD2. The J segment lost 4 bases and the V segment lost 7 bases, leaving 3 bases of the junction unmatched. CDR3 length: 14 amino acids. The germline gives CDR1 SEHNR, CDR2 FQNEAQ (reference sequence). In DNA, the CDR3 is TGTGCCAGCAAAGGGACTAGCGGTTACAATGAGCAGTTCTTC. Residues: CASKGTSGYNEQFF.

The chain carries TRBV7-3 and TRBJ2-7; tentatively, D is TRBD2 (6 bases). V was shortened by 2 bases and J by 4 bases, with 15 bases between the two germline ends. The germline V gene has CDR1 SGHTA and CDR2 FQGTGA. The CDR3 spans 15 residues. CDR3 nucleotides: TGTGCCAGCAGCTTAGGAGGCGGGATTCAGTACGAGCAGTACTTC. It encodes CASSLGGGIQYEQYF.

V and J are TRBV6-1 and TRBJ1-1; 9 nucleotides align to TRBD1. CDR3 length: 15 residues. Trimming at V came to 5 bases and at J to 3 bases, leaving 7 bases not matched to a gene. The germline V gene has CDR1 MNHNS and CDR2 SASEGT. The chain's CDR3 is CASSRGQGTHTEAFF. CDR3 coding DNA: TGTGCCAGCAGTCGCGGACAGGGGACTCACACTGAAGCTTTCTTT.

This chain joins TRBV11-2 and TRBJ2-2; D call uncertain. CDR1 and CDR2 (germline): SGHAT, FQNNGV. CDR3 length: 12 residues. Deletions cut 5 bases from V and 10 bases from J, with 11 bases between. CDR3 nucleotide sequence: TGTGCCAGCAGCGTGACCCCCTTGGAGCTGTTTTTT. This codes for CASSVTPLELFF.

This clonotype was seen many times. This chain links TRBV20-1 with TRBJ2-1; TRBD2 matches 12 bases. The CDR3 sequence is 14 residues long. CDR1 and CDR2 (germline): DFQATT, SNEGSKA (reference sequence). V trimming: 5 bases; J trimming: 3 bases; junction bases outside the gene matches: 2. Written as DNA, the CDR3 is TGCAGTGCTGAGGGACTAGCGGGCTACAATGAGCAGTTCTTC. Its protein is CSAEGLAGYNEQFF.

Here the CDR3 DNA reads TGTGCCAGCATCCCCAGTGTGGGGGACACCTACGAGCAGTACGTC. Its translation: CASIPSVGDTYEQYV. This rearrangement joins TRBV12-3 or TRBV12-4 to TRBJ2-7; possibly TRBD1 for D (6 bases). The CDR3 totals 15 residues. The germline V and J ends were trimmed by 7 bases and 2 bases, with 18 bases remaining between them.

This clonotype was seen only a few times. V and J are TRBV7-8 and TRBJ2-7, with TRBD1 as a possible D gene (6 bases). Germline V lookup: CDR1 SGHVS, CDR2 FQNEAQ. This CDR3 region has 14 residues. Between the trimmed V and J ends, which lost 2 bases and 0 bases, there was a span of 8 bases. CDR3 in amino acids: CASSLMGASYEQYF. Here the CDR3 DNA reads TGTGCCAGCAGCTTAATGGGGGCCTCCTACGAGCAGTACTTC.

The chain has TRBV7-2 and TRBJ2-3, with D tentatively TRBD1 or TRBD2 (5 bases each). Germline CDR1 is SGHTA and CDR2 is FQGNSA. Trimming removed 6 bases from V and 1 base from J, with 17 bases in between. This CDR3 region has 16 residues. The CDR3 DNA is TGTGCCAGCAGAGTTGGGGCGGGCAGGGGCACAGATACGCAGTATTTT. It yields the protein CASRVGAGRGTDTQYF.

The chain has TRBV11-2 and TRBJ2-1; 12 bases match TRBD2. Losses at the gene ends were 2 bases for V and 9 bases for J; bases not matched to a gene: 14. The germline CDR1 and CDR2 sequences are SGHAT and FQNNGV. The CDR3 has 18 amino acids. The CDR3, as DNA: TGTGCCAGCAGCTTAACCCCCCTAGCGGGAGGGCCTCCAACTGAGCAGTTCTTC. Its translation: CASSLTPLAGGPPTEQFF.

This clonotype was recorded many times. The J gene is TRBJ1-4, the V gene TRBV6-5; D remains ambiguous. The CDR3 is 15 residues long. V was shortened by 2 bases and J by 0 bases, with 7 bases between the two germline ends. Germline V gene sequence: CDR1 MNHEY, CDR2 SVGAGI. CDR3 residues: CASSYAGATNEKLFF. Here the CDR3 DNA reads TGTGCCAGCAGTTACGCAGGAGCAACTAATGAAAAACTGTTTTTT.

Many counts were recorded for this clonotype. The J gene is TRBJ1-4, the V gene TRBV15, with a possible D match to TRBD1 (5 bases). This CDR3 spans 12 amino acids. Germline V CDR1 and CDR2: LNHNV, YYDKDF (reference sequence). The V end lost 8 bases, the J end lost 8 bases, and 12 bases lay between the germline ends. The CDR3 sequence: CATGTGGEKLFF. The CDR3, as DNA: TGTGCCACCGGAACTGGGGGGGAAAAACTGTTTTTT.

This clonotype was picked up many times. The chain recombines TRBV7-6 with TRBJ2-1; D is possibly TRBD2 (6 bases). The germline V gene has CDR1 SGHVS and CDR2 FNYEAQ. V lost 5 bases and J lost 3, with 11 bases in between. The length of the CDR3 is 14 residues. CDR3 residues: CASSTRTNYNEQFF. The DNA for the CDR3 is TGTGCCAGCAGCACCCGGACTAACTACAATGAGCAGTTCTTC.

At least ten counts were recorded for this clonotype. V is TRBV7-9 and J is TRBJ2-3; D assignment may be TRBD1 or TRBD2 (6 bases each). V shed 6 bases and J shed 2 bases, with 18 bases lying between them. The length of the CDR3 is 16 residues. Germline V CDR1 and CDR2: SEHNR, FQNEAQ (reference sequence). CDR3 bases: TGTGCCAGCAGGAAATACGGGGGCGATATCACAGATACGCAGTATTTT. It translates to CASRKYGGDITDTQYF.

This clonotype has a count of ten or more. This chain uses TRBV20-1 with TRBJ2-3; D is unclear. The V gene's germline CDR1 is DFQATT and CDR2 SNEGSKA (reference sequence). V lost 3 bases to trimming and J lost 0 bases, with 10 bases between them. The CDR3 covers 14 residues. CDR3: CSASRIMSTDTQYF. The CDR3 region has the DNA TGCAGTGCTAGCAGGATAATGAGCACAGATACGCAGTATTTT.

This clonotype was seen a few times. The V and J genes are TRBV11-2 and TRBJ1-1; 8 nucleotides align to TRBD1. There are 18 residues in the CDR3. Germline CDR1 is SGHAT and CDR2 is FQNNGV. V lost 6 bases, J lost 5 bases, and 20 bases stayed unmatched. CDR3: CASRRIGSRGRLQTEAFF. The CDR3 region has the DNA TGTGCCAGCAGAAGAATAGGCTCCAGGGGGCGGCTTCAAACTGAAGCTTTCTTT.

The CDR3 is CSAIQTGPDTQYF. As DNA, the CDR3 is TGCAGTGCTATTCAGACAGGTCCAGATACGCAGTATTTT. This chain links TRBV20-1 with TRBJ2-3; D possibly corresponds to TRBD1 (6 bases). The V gene lost 4 bases and the J gene lost 4 bases, with 12 bases spanning the gap. This CDR3 has 13 residues. Germline V gene data show CDR1 as DFQATT and CDR2 as SNEGSKA (reference sequence).

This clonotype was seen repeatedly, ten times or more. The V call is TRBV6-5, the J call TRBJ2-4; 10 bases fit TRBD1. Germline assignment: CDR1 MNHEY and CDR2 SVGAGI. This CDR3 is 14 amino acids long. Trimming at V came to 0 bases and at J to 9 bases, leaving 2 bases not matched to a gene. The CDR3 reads CASSYSGDRGIQYF. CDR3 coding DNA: TGTGCCAGCAGTTACTCAGGGGACAGGGGCATTCAGTACTTC.

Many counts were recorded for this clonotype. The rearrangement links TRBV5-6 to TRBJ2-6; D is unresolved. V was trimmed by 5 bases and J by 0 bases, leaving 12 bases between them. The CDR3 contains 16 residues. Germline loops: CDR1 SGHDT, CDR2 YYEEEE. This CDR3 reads CASSLGPSSGANVLTF. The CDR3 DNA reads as TGTGCCAGCAGTCTTGGCCCCTCCTCTGGGGCCAACGTCCTGACTTTC.

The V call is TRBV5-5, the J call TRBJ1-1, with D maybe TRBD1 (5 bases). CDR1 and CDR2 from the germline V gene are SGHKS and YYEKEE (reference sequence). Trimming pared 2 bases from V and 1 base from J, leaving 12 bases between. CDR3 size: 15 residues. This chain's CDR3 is CASSFRERANTEAFF. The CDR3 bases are TGTGCCAGCAGCTTCAGGGAAAGAGCGAACACTGAAGCTTTCTTT.

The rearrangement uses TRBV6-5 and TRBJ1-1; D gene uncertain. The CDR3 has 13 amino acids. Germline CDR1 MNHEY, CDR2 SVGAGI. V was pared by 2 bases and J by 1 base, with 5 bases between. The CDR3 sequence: CASSYIGNTEAFF. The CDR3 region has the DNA TGTGCCAGCAGTTACATCGGGAACACTGAAGCTTTCTTT.

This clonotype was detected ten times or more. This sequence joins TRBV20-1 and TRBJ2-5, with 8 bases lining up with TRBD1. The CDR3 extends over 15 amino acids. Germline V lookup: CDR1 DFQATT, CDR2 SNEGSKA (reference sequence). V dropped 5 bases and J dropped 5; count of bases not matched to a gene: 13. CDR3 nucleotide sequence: TGCAGTGCTCCAGTTAGGACAGGGCAATCGGAGACCCAGTACTTC. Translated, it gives CSAPVRTGQSETQYF.

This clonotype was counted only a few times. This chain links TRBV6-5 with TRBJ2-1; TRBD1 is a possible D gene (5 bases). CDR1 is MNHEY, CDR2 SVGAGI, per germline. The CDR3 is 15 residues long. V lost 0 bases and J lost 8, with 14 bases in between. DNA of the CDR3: TGTGCCAGCAGTTACTCGACGGCCGCAGGGTATGAGCAGTTCTTC. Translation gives CASSYSTAAGYEQFF.

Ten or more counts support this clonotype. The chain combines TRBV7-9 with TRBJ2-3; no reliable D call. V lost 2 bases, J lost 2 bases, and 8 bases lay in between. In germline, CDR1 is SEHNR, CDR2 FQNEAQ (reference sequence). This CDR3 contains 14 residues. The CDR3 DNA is TGTGCCAGCAGCTTACAGTCGGACACAGATACGCAGTATTTT. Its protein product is CASSLQSDTDTQYF.

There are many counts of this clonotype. The CDR3 region is CSARDQARDTQYF. CDR3 bases: TGCAGTGCTAGAGATCAAGCGCGAGACACGCAGTATTTT. V is TRBV20-1 and J is TRBJ2-3; no firm D call. Trimming took 0 bases from V and 9 from J, leaving 13 bases between them. The CDR3 has 13 residues. Germline CDR1 and CDR2: DFQATT and SNEGSKA (reference sequence).